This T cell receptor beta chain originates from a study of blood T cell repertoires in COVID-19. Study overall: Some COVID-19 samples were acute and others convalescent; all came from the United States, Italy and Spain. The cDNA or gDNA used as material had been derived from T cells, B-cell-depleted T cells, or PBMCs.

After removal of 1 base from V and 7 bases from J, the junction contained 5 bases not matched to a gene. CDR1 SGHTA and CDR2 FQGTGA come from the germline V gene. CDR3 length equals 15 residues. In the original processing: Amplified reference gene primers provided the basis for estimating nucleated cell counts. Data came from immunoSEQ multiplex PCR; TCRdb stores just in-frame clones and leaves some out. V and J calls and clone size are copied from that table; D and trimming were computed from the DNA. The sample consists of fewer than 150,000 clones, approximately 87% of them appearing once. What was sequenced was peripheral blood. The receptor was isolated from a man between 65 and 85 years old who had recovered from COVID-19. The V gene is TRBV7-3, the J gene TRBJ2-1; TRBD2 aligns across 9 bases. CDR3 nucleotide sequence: TGTGCCAGCAGCTTAAGAGGCCTAGCGGGGAATGAGCAGTTCTTC. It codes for CASSLRGLAGNEQFF.